Many counts were recorded for the clone carrying this T cell receptor beta chain. The germline V gene encodes CDR1 SGHAT and CDR2 FQNNGV. The CDR3 is 17 residues long. Deletions cut 5 bases from V and 0 bases from J, with 17 bases between. The data derive from a study of regulatory T cells in long-lasting Graves disease. Relying on iRepertoire HTBI primers and Arm-PCR of CDR3 regions, the team built TCR beta libraries. MiXCR, run by TCRdb on the multiplex PCR reads, gives a single entry per CDR3 protein. The sample comprises fewer than 550,000 distinct CDR3 sequences, approximately 16% of which are singletons, and approximately 22% rests with the top ten. As for time point: newly diagnosed GD, antithyroid drugs for less than 3 months. Making the TCR library involved RNA that had been extracted from PBMCs. The same sample was also used in a study of T cells in Graves' hyperthyroidism and ophthalmopathy. That investigation notes: First-round RT-PCR of the TCR CDR3 relied on the HTBI primer set.

The TCR sequence derives from a woman aged 18-29 years with Graves disease. The sequences come from peripheral blood mononuclear cells (PBMCs), collected at new diagnosis, from a patient treated with antithyroid drugs. J is TRBJ2-1 and V is TRBV11-2; the D call may be TRBD1 or TRBD2 (5 bases each). The CDR3 sequence: CASSAHRDRSSYNEQFF. For the CDR3, the DNA is TGTGCCAGCAGCGCTCACCGGGACCGGAGCTCCTACAATGAGCAGTTCTTC.